One TCR beta chain is described in this entry. Study processing details: Reference gene primer amplification gave nucleated cell count estimates. Profiling relied on immunoSEQ multiplex PCR, and the TCRdb table lists in-frame clones only, not all of them. Clone size and V and J calls were adopted from that table, with D and trimming inferred from the DNA. The data contain 250,000 to 300,000 clones, 89% of them singletons. The CDR3 is made up of 14 amino acids. Losses at the gene ends were 2 bases for V and 3 bases for J; bases not matched to a gene: 1. Germline CDR1 LGHNT, CDR2 FRNRAP. The data were taken from a study of blood T cell repertoires in COVID-19. The wider study: There were acute and convalescent COVID-19 samples, and they came from the United States, Italy and Spain. The cDNA or gDNA used as material had been derived from T cells, B-cell-depleted T cells, or PBMCs.

This chain connects TRBV12-5 to TRBJ2-3, with 8 bases matching TRBD2. Sequenced input: peripheral blood. This TCR was recovered from a man aged 50 to 59 with acute or convalescent COVID-19. This chain's CDR3 is CASGLSGGTDTQYF. In DNA, the CDR3 is TGTGCTAGTGGTTTGTCGGGGGGGACAGATACGCAGTATTTT. The variable domain in full, with the rest retrieved from reference TRBV12-5 and TRBJ2-3, is DARVTQTPRHKVTEMGQEVTMRCQPILGHNTVFWYRQTMMQGLELLAYFRNRAPLDDSGMPKDRFSAEMPDATLATLKIQPSEPRDSAVYFCASGLSGGTDTQYFGPGTRLTVL.